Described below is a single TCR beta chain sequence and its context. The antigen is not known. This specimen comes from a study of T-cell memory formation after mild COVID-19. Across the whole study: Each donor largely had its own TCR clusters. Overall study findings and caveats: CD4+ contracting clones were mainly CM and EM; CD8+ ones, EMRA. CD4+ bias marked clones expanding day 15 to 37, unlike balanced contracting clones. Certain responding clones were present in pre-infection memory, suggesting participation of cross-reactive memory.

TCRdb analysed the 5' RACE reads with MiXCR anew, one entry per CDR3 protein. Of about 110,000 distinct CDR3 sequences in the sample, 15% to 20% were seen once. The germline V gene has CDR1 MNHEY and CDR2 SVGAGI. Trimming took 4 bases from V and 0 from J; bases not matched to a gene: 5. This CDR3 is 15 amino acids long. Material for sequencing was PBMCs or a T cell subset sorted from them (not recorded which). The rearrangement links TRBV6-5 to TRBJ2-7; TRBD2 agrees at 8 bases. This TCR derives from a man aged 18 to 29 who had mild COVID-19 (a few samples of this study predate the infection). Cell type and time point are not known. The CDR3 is CASSWAGGVSYEQYF. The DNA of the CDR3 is TGTGCCAGCAGTTGGGCGGGGGGAGTCTCCTACGAGCAGTACTTC.